The 6 T cell receptor beta chains listed next were all sequenced from one sample in a study of blood T cell repertoires in COVID-19. Measured with immunoSEQ multiplex PCR; TCRdb has only the in-frame clones, and not every one. This sample has around 360,000 clones, with around 87% found just once. The sample was peripheral blood. The origin of the receptors is a woman in her 30s with COVID-19, enrolled during active disease.

The rearrangement uses TRBV7-9 and TRBJ2-5; perhaps TRBD2 as D (6 bases). V lost 6 bases and J 5 bases, leaving 13 bases between the germline ends. The CDR3 is 13 residues long. CDR1 and CDR2 (germline): SEHNR, FQNEAQ (reference sequence). The CDR3 reads CASSQGGRETQYF. DNA of the CDR3: TGTGCCAGCAGTCAGGGAGGACGGGAGACCCAGTACTTC.

The chain has TRBV27 and TRBJ1-2; 8 positions match TRBD1. The V segment lost 5 bases and the J segment 3 bases; nucleotides outside the gene matches: 8. The CDR3 runs to 15 residues. Per germline, CDR1 MNHEY and CDR2 SMNVEV (reference sequence). CDR3 DNA: TGTGCCAGCAGTACCTACAGGGGGGAGGACTATGGCTACACCTTC. Its protein product is CASSTYRGEDYGYTF.

The genes are TRBV2 and TRBJ2-3; D gene uncertain. V lost 4 bases to trimming and J lost 5 bases, with 4 bases between them. Germline CDR1 and CDR2: SNHLY and FYNNEI. The CDR3 is made up of 11 amino acids. Written as DNA, the CDR3 is TGTGCCAGCAGTGCAGAAGATACGCAGTATTTT. Amino acid sequence: CASSAEDTQYF. The full variable domain, completed using reference TRBV2 and TRBJ2-3, is EPEVTQTPSHQVTQMGQEVILRCVPISNHLYFYWYRQILGQKVEFLVSFYNNEISEKSEIFDDQFSVERPDGSNFTLKIRSTKLEDSAMYFCASSAEDTQYFGPGTRLTVL.

The rearrangement links TRBV5-1 to TRBJ2-1, with TRBD2 matching 11 bases. Trimming cost V 2 bases and J 6 bases; bases outside gene matches: 4. Per germline, CDR1 SGHRS and CDR2 YFSETQ. The CDR3 consists of 15 residues. The CDR3 region is CASSLLAGAGNEQFF. The CDR3, as DNA: TGCGCCAGCAGCTTACTAGCGGGAGCAGGCAATGAGCAGTTCTTC.

The CDR3: CASSGAGGYGYTF. The CDR3 DNA sequence: TGTGCCAGCAGTGGCGCGGGGGGCTATGGCTACACCTTC. This chain connects TRBV28 to TRBJ1-2; possible D gene TRBD1, 5 bases. The V end was cut by 5 bases, the J end by 4 bases, with 11 bases between. CDR3 size: 13 residues. Germline CDR1 reads MDHEN; CDR2 reads SYDVKM.

The rearrangement uses TRBV4-2 and TRBJ1-6; D is ambiguous. CDR3 size: 16 residues. Trimming left V 4 bases short and J 2 bases short, with 12 bases between. Germline loops: CDR1 LGHNA, CDR2 YNFKEQ. CDR3 bases: TGTGCCAGCAGCCCTACCGCGGGTACCTATAATTCACCCCTCCACTTT. This gives the protein CASSPTAGTYNSPLHF.